A selection of T cell receptor beta chains follows, all from one sample in a study of identical twins. From the 5' RACE reads, TCRdb called clonotypes with MiXCR, one entry per CDR3 protein. The table lists about 890,000 distinct CDR3 sequences, 12% of them singletons, with about 1.5% in the top ten. These data were also filed under a second study, of yellow fever vaccine responses in identical twins.

Sample: PBMCs. The receptor set was obtained from a woman aged 18 to 35 in good health. The CDR3 runs from the conserved cysteine through the conserved F or W. A D gene is named only where the DNA matches it firmly. The size field is filled for only some rows; it gives once, few, many or a size class.

v_call,d_call,clone_size,j_call,cdr3_aa,cdr3_nt
TRBV7-2,TRBD1,few,TRBJ1-5,CASSLRTGGQPQHF,TGTGCCAGCAGCTTACGGACAGGCGGTCAGCCCCAGCATTTT
TRBV24-1,-,once,TRBJ1-2,CATSGKNSNSQNYGYTF,TGTGCCACCAGTGGTAAGAATAGTAATTCGCAGAACTATGGCTACACCTTC
TRBV15,TRBD2,-,TRBJ2-3,CATSRVGGSVQDTQYF,TGTGCCACCAGCAGAGTAGGCGGGAGCGTCCAGGATACGCAGTATTTT
TRBV5-1,-,few,TRBJ2-4,CASSGGGRRAKNIQYF,TGCGCCAGCAGTGGGGGCGGGAGAAGGGCCAAAAACATTCAGTACTTC
TRBV7-9,-,many,TRBJ2-1,CASSRSKSYNEQFF,TGTGCCAGCAGCCGCAGTAAATCCTACAATGAGCAGTTCTTC
TRBV2,-,few,TRBJ1-6,CASSEVARGSPLHF,TGTGCCAGCAGTGAGGTGGCGCGGGGTTCACCCCTCCACTTT
TRBV29-1,-,-,TRBJ2-2,CSVDKAGNTGELFF,TGCAGCGTTGATAAGGCGGGAAACACCGGGGAGCTGTTTTTT
TRBV25-1,TRBD1,few,TRBJ2-1,CAGVAGTGGLSSYNEQFF,TGTGCCGGCGTGGCCGGGACAGGGGGCCTCAGCTCCTACAATGAGCAGTTCTTC
TRBV20-1,-,many,TRBJ2-5,CSARDRWETQYF,TGCAGTGCTAGAGATCGTTGGGAGACCCAGTACTTC
TRBV29-1,TRBD1,few,TRBJ2-5,CSVPGGEGVETQYF,TGCAGCGTGCCAGGGGGCGAAGGCGTAGAGACCCAGTACTTC
TRBV7-2,TRBD1,many,TRBJ2-7,CASSPGTGPYEQYF,TGTGCCAGCAGCCCAGGGACAGGCCCCTACGAGCAGTACTTC
TRBV12-3/TRBV12-4,TRBD1,many,TRBJ2-7,CASSLDRGQFYEQYF,TGTGCCAGCAGTTTAGACAGGGGGCAATTCTACGAGCAGTACTTC
TRBV20-1,-,-,TRBJ2-3,CSARLDTDTQYF,TGCAGTGCTAGACTAGACACAGATACGCAGTATTTT
TRBV5-1,-,-,TRBJ2-1,CASSPTGAQYNEQFF,TGCGCCAGCAGCCCTACGGGGGCACAGTACAATGAGCAGTTCTTC
TRBV2,TRBD2,few,TRBJ2-3,CASAGGRTDTQYF,TGTGCCAGCGCCGGGGGGAGGACAGATACGCAGTATTTT
TRBV20-1,-,-,TRBJ1-4,CSASTAATNEKLFF,TGCAGTGCTAGTACAGCTGCAACTAATGAAAAACTGTTTTTT
TRBV3-1,-,few,TRBJ1-2,CASSLSGTDGYTF,TGTGCCAGCAGCCTCTCCGGGACGGATGGCTACACCTTC
TRBV7-9,-,many,TRBJ2-1,CASSESEISYNEQFF,TGTGCCAGCAGCGAGAGCGAAATATCCTACAATGAGCAGTTCTTC
TRBV20-1,TRBD1,-,TRBJ2-5,CSAPGQPTPGLKTQYF,TGCAGTGCTCCGGGACAGCCGACTCCGGGGCTTAAGACCCAGTACTTC
TRBV29-1,-,few,TRBJ1-1,CSFVVDTEAFF,TGCAGTTTCGTGGTCGACACTGAAGCTTTCTTT
TRBV28,-,-,TRBJ1-5,CASSGESRGNQPQHF,TGTGCCAGCAGCGGGGAGAGCCGGGGGAATCAGCCCCAGCATTTT
TRBV29-1,TRBD1,few,TRBJ2-1,CSVEVENRGNEQFF,TGCAGCGTTGAAGTCGAGAACAGGGGAAATGAGCAGTTCTTC
TRBV12-3/TRBV12-4,-,many,TRBJ2-1,CASGRQTGSYNEQFF,TGTGCCAGCGGGCGGCAAACGGGCTCTTACAATGAGCAGTTCTTC
TRBV12-3/TRBV12-4,-,many,TRBJ2-3,CASSFGSPDTQYF,TGTGCCAGCAGTTTTGGGTCTCCAGATACGCAGTATTTT
TRBV5-1,-,many,TRBJ2-3,CASSPGDETDTQYF,TGCGCCAGCAGCCCGGGGGACGAGACAGATACGCAGTATTTT
TRBV5-1,-,few,TRBJ2-1,CASSVGTLLYEQFF,TGCGCCAGCAGCGTTGGGACCCTTTTGTATGAGCAGTTCTTC
TRBV4-1,-,-,TRBJ1-1,CASSQAGTPNTEAFF,TGCGCCAGCAGCCAAGCGGGAACACCAAACACTGAAGCTTTCTTT
TRBV7-9,TRBD1,few,TRBJ2-5,CASSPGGKEETQYF,TGTGCCAGCAGCCCAGGGGGTAAGGAGGAGACCCAGTACTTC
TRBV5-1,-,few,TRBJ2-7,CASSLWESYEQYF,TGCGCCAGCAGCTTGTGGGAGTCTTACGAGCAGTACTTC